The 31 T cell receptor delta chains presented below share a single source sample, sequenced in a study of delta chains in infants with herpesvirus infections. Reverse transcription of PBMC RNA used primers specific for the gamma and delta chains. TCRdb re-called clones from the RT-PCR reads using CATT. There are 450 to 750 delta-chain clones in the sample; around 20% occur only once, and roughly 17% lies in the top ten. The sequencing used peripheral blood, collected at time point 2 of longitudinal follow-up. The receptors were sampled from a human donor who was a Ugandan infant, either HIV-exposed or HIV-unexposed (not recorded which).

This clone was seen a handful of times. This sequence is one base from a far larger clone and is likely a read error. The CDR3 reads CALGANFTGRDRSTIYTDKLIF. CDR3 DNA: TGTGCTCTTGGGGCTAACTTCACCGGGAGGGATAGGAGTACCATTTACACCGATAAACTCATCTTT. V and J are TRDV1 and TRDJ1; a possible D gene is TRDD3 (6 bases). The CDR3 is 22 amino acids. V dropped 4 bases and J dropped 0 bases, with 33 bases sitting between them. The germline CDR1 and CDR2 sequences are TSWWSYY and QGS.

This clone is termed medium-sized (0.01 to 0.1%). Other DNA sequences in this sample translate to the same CDR3. V is TRDV2 and J is TRDJ3; D may be TRDD3 (6 bases). TCRdb records no J gene; here it was assigned by comparing the DNA to germline. Germline CDR1 reads GEAIGNYY; CDR2 reads EKD. Trimming took 0 bases from V and 3 from J, leaving 14 bases between them. The length of the CDR3 is 18 residues. Here the CDR3 reads CACDTVRGLNWDTRQMFF. As DNA, the CDR3 is TGTGCCTGTGACACCGTTCGGGGATTAAACTGGGACACCCGACAGATGTTTTTC.

This clone has just a few counts. A far larger clone is one base from this, pointing to a likely read error. This sequence joins TRDV1 and TRDJ1; 9 bases are a match to TRDD3. This CDR3 is built from 20 residues. CDR1 and CDR2 (germline): TSWWSYY, QGS. The V gene end was trimmed by 4 bases and the J gene end by 0 bases; junction bases not matched to a gene: 18. The DNA of the CDR3 is TGTGCTCTTGGGGTAGTCTTTCACCCTTTCCCTGGGGGATACACCGATAAACTCATCTTT. It codes for CALGVVFHPFPGGYTDKLIF.

By sample fraction, this clone is large. The chain recombines TRDV2 with TRDJ2; 8 bases line up with TRDD3. The CDR3 has 17 amino acids. Germline V gene lookup returns CDR1 GEAIGNYY and CDR2 EKD. Losses at the gene ends were 0 bases for V and 0 bases for J; bases not matched to a gene: 5. CDR3: CACDTLGDKALTAQLFF. Written as DNA, the CDR3 is TGTGCCTGTGACACCCTGGGGGACAAAGCTTTGACAGCACAACTCTTCTTT.

In its sample, this clone was seen a few times. This likely came from a read error, as a far larger clone is one base away. The gene calls are TRDV1 and TRDJ1; 8 bases map to TRDD3. Germline V gives CDR1 TSWWSYY, CDR2 QGS. The CDR3 spans 21 residues. The CDR3 loop reads CALGELSRPTRDTQPFDKRIF. The CDR3 nucleotides are TGTGCTCTTGGGGAACTATCACGTCCCACCAGGGATACGCAACCCTTCGATAAACGCATCTTT.

With regard to this clone: A much larger clone differs from this one at a single base, so this may be a read error. The chain combines TRDV2 with TRDJ3; D may be TRDD3 (6 bases). The J gene, left out of TCRdb, was set here by checking the DNA against germline. The CDR3 covers 18 residues. Germline CDR1 is GEAIGNYY and CDR2 is EKD. The V end lost 3 bases, the J end lost 3 bases, and 17 bases lay between the germline ends. CDR3 nucleotides: TGTGCCTGTGACGCCGTTCGGGGATTAAACTGGGACACCCGACAGATGTTTTTC. Amino acid sequence: CACDAVRGLNWDTRQMFF.

In the case of this clone: A far larger clone lies a single base away; this is likely a read error. The CDR3 loop reads CALGPSAFLPILADKLIF. The CDR3 region has the DNA TGTGCTCTTGGGCCCTCGGCCTTCCTGCCAATACTGGCCGATAAACTCATCTTT. The V and J genes are TRDV1 and TRDJ1; TRDD2 aligns across 7 bases. No J segment appears in TCRdb, so it was assigned here by matching the sequence to germline. The CDR3 is 18 residues long. V trimming: 5 bases; J trimming: 3 bases; junction bases outside the gene matches: 18. Germline V gives CDR1 TSWWSYY, CDR2 QGS.

A word on this clone: This sequence may be a read error, since a much larger clone differs from it by one base. The V call is TRDV1, the J call TRDJ1; 8 nucleotides align to TRDD3. The CDR3 spans 18 residues. From germline, CDR1 is TSWWSYY and CDR2 QGS. The CDR3 DNA sequence: TGTGCTCTTGGGGAACTTCGGTTAGCTGAGGGATACGGCGATAAACACATCTTT. Its translation: CALGELRLAEGYGDKHIF.

There are a few counts of this clone. Just one base apart from a much larger clone, this may be a read error. V and J are TRDV3 and TRDJ1; no reliable D call. V lost 2 bases and J 0 bases, leaving 22 bases between the germline ends. CDR3 size: 17 residues. The germline CDR1 and CDR2 sequences are TVYSNPD and GDNSRS (reference sequence). The CDR3 loop is CAFSADPRESYTDKLIF. In DNA, the CDR3 is TGTGCCTTTTCTGCCGACCCCCGGGAGTCGTACACCGATAAACTCATCTTT.

A remark on this clone: This sequence may be a read error, since a much larger clone differs from it by one base. V is TRDV1 and J is TRDJ1, with TRDD3 identical over 8 bases. The CDR3 contains 23 residues. V shed 2 bases and J 5 bases; nucleotides not matched to a gene: 31. Germline V gives CDR1 TSWWSYY, CDR2 QGS. CDR3 nucleotide sequence: TGTGCTCTTGGGGAATCTCCCTCGACTTCGGATACTGGGGATACTCCCCGGGCGGATAAACTCATCTTT. Protein product: CALGESPSTSDTGDTPRADKLIF.

A remark on this clone: Other DNA sequences within the sample encode an identical CDR3. This sequence joins TRDV3 and TRDJ1; TRDD3 might be the D (6 bases). Germline V lookup: CDR1 TVYSNPD, CDR2 GDNSRS (reference sequence). The CDR3 sequence is 13 residues long. V was shortened by 4 bases and J by 7 bases, with 19 bases between the two germline ends. CDR3 region: CASSQRPLGKLIF. DNA of the CDR3: TGTGCCTCTAGTCAGCGACCACTGGGTAAACTCATCTTT.

This clone was seen only a few times. A read error likely explains this, since a far larger clone differs by one base. CDR3 sequence: CALGELFPYPYWGWYTDKLIF. Here the CDR3 DNA reads TGTGCTCTTGGGGAACTTTTTCCCTACCCGTACTGGGGGTGGTACACCGATAAACTCATCTTT. This chain uses TRDV1 with TRDJ1, with 8 bases aligning to TRDD3. Germline trimming cut 0 bases from V and 0 bases from J; bases unmatched to any gene: 18. The CDR3 consists of 21 residues. Germline V CDR1 and CDR2: TSWWSYY, QGS.

A note on this clone: A far larger clone is one nucleotide away, so this likely arose from a read error. The V call is TRDV2, the J call TRDJ3; TRDD3 aligns across 11 bases. The J gene, left out of TCRdb, was set here by checking the DNA against germline. The V segment lost 2 bases and the J segment 0 bases; nucleotides outside the gene matches: 5. Germline V gene lookup returns CDR1 GEAIGNYY and CDR2 EKD. The CDR3 consists of 19 residues. The CDR3 is CACDKYWGIISWDTRQMFF. As DNA, the CDR3 is TGTGCCTGTGACAAATACTGGGGGATAATCTCCTGGGACACCCGACAGATGTTTTTC.

This clone is labeled as medium-sized. The chain is built from TRDV1 and TRDJ1, with D tentatively TRDD2 (5 bases). V was clipped by 3 bases and J by 4 bases, with 18 bases between them. CDR1 and CDR2 from the germline V gene are TSWWSYY and QGS. The CDR3 runs 16 residues. CDR3 sequence (DNA): TGTGCTCTTGGGGACCCGATTTCCTCTTACGTCGATAAACTCATCTTT. This translates into CALGDPISSYVDKLIF.

This clone has more than one count but fewer than ten. A read error is likely here: a far larger clone is one base away. The chain has TRDV1 and TRDJ1; TRDD3 matches at 9 bases. Trimming at V came to 0 bases and at J to 5 bases, leaving 13 bases not matched to a gene. The germline gives CDR1 TSWWSYY, CDR2 QGS. This CDR3 comprises 18 residues. CDR3 DNA sequence: TGTGCTCTTGGGGAACTCCGTCCTACCGGGGATACGCGGGATAAACTCATCTTT. Translated: CALGELRPTGDTRDKLIF.

This clone was counted between two and nine times. A far more abundant clone sits one base away, making this likely a read error. The rearrangement links TRDV1 to TRDJ1; 9 bases are a match to TRDD3. The V gene's germline CDR1 is TSWWSYY and CDR2 QGS. This CDR3 is built from 18 residues. The CDR3 region has the DNA TGTGCTTTTGGGGAACTTCTCGGGGGATACTCCTACACCGATAAACTCATCTTT. It translates to CAFGELLGGYSYTDKLIF.

This clone is termed large. The chain links TRDV1 to TRDJ1; TRDD3 aligns across 8 bases. This CDR3 comprises 17 residues. Losses at the gene ends were 0 bases for V and 4 bases for J; bases not matched to a gene: 10. The germline gives CDR1 TSWWSYY, CDR2 QGS. Written as DNA, the CDR3 is TGTGCTCTTGGGGAACTTCGACGGTGGGGGATCGACGATAAACTCATCTTT. Translation gives CALGELRRWGIDDKLIF.

This clone is labeled as large. This rearrangement joins TRDV1 to TRDJ1; TRDD3 agrees at 7 bases. Germline CDR1 reads TSWWSYY; CDR2 reads QGS. CDR3 length: 16 residues. Trimming removed 0 bases from V and 13 bases from J; junction bases left unmatched: 17. The DNA of the CDR3 is TGTGCTCTTGGGGAACTAAACCCCTCCAAGGGGGATCCATGCATCTTT. It yields the protein CALGELNPSKGDPCIF.

This clone is labeled as medium-sized. The V and J genes are TRAV29/DV5 and TRDJ1, with 11 positions matching TRDD3. TCRdb leaves out the J gene; it was filled in here by matching the DNA to germline. The CDR3 loop spans 22 amino acids. CDR1 is NSMFDY, CDR2 ISSIKDK, per germline. With 2 bases clipped from V and 2 bases from J, the junction kept 26 bases outside the gene matches. This CDR3 is CAASVRLFLGGLGDMETDKLIF. The DNA of the CDR3 is TGTGCAGCAAGTGTCAGATTATTCCTAGGGGGACTGGGGGATATGGAGACCGATAAACTCATCTTT.

In its sample, this clone ranks as hyperexpanded (1% or more). The sample holds other DNA sequences that translate to the same CDR3. The V gene is TRDV1, the J gene TRDJ1, with D perhaps TRDD2 or TRDD3 (5 bases each). The V gene lost 2 bases and the J gene lost 0 bases, with 19 bases spanning the gap. Per germline, CDR1 TSWWSYY and CDR2 QGS. The CDR3 has 18 residues. The CDR3 region is CALGEIRGWPTYTDKLIF. In DNA, the CDR3 is TGTGCTCTTGGGGAAATACGAGGTTGGCCTACTTACACCGATAAACTCATCTTT.

This clone came up a few times. Since a much larger clone is just one base distant, this may be a read error. Other DNA sequences in the same sample also yield this CDR3. This chain uses TRDV3 with TRDJ1; D unresolved. Germline V CDR1 and CDR2: TVYSNPD, GDNSRS (reference sequence). The CDR3 spans 17 residues. The V and J ends lost 1 base and 2 bases respectively, with 23 bases between them. CDR3 sequence: CAFIRGLGTPKTDKLIF. Written as DNA, the CDR3 is TGTGCCTTTATAAGGGGTTTGGGAACCCCCAAGACCGATAAACTCATCTTT.

This clone has only a few counts. This sequence may be a read error, since a much larger clone differs from it by one base. The sample holds other DNA sequences that translate to the same CDR3. The CDR3 DNA sequence: TGTGCTCTTGGGGATTCTACCCTGGGGGTTCGGCTCATCTTT. It translates to CALGDSTLGVRLIF. The chain joins TRDV1 to TRDJ1; 7 nucleotides line up with TRDD3. Germline CDR1 is TSWWSYY and CDR2 is QGS. Losses at the gene ends were 3 bases for V and 11 bases for J; bases not matched to a gene: 12. The CDR3 spans 14 residues.

This clone is judged large. The chain has TRDV1 and TRDJ2, with 9 nucleotides matching TRDD3. The CDR3 has 20 amino acids. CDR1 is TSWWSYY, CDR2 QGS, per germline. Losses at the gene ends were 0 bases for V and 5 bases for J; bases not matched to a gene: 16. The CDR3 is CALGELSPGGGYRLTAQLFF. The CDR3 region has the DNA TGTGCTCTTGGGGAACTATCGCCAGGAGGGGGATACCGACTTACAGCACAACTCTTCTTT.

Notes on this clone: Since a far larger clone is one base different, this is likely a read error. The genes are TRDV1 and TRDJ4; 8 bases line up with TRDD3. V shed 2 bases, J shed 0 bases, and the junction held 26 bases outside the gene matches. CDR1 and CDR2 from the germline V gene are TSWWSYY and QGS. The CDR3 spans 22 residues. The CDR3 DNA reads as TGTGCTCTTGGGGAAGCCCCACAAAATACTGGGGATACCCAAAACCAGGCCAGACCCCTGATCTTT. Its translation is CALGEAPQNTGDTQNQARPLIF.

By share, this clone counts as large. The same CDR3 is also encoded by other DNA sequences in this sample. J is TRDJ1 and V is TRDV1; 9 bases are shared with TRDD3. J lost 0 bases, V lost 0 bases, and 5 bases had no gene match. Germline V gives CDR1 TSWWSYY, CDR2 QGS. This CDR3 spans 17 amino acids. The CDR3 DNA follows: TGTGCTCTTGGGGAACTGGACTGGGGGACCTACACCGATAAACTCATCTTT. Translation: CALGELDWGTYTDKLIF.

Turning to this clone: A far larger clone is off by one base, so a read error is likely. This sequence joins TRDV1 and TRDJ1; 12 bases line up with TRDD3. Per the germline V gene, CDR1 is TSWWSYY and CDR2 is QGS. The CDR3 length is 20 residues. The V and J ends lost 4 bases and 1 base, in that order; junction bases with no gene match: 16. The CDR3 bases are TGTGCTCTTGGGGTCCCGCTACTTAATCTGGGGGATACGCCCACCGATAAACTCATCTTT. It yields the protein CALGVPLLNLGDTPTDKLIF.

This clone was detected only a few times. A far more abundant clone sits one base away, making this likely a read error. The chain has TRDV1 and TRDJ1; 8 nucleotides align to TRDD2. This CDR3 spans 20 amino acids. CDR1 is TSWWSYY and CDR2 is QGS in the germline V gene. V lost 3 bases, J lost 0 bases, and 18 bases stayed unmatched. CDR3: CALGDPILPTSTMYTDKLIF. The CDR3 nucleotides read TGTGCTCTTGGGGACCCCATACTTCCTACCAGTACAATGTACACCGATAAACTCATCTTT.

To note about this clone: One base separates it from a far larger clone, so it is likely a read error. This rearrangement joins TRDV2 to TRDJ1; D remains unclear. Assignment of the J gene here rests on matching the DNA to germline, because TCRdb gives none. This CDR3 contains 13 residues. Germline-derived CDR1 and CDR2 are GEAIGNYY and EKD. The germline V and J ends were trimmed by 5 bases and 6 bases, with 15 bases remaining between them. CDR3 DNA: TGTGCCTGTGTTAAACGGATTGGTTATAAACTCATCTTT. Residues: CACVKRIGYKLIF.

On this clone itself: This is likely an artifact of a read error, given a far larger clone one base away. J is TRDJ1 and V is TRDV3; D might be TRDD3 (6 bases). The J gene comes from matching the DNA to germline here; TCRdb lacks it. Germline CDR1 TVYSNPD, CDR2 GDNSRS (reference sequence). Trimming pared 2 bases from V and 1 base from J, leaving 23 bases between. The CDR3 is made up of 17 amino acids. The CDR3 nucleotides read TGTGCCTTTGAGTTCATGGGGGGTACGCTTCCCACCGATAAACTCATCTTT. Its protein product is CAFEFMGGTLPTDKLIF. Variable domain in full (rest from reference TRDV3 and TRDJ1): CDKVTQSSPDQTVASGSEVVLLCTYDTVYSNPDLFWYRIRPDYSFQFVFYGDNSRSEGADFTQGRFSVKHILTQKAFHLVISPVRTEDSATYYCAFEFMGGTLPTDKLIFGKGTRVTVEP.

Note on this clone: A far larger clone is only one base removed, so a read error is likely. The sample has other DNA sequences that encode this CDR3 too. V and J are TRDV2 and TRDJ3, with TRDD3 matching 10 bases. TCRdb gives no J gene; it was assigned here by matching the DNA to germline. CDR1 and CDR2 (germline): GEAIGNYY, EKD. The CDR3 covers 22 residues. Here the CDR3 DNA reads TGTGCCTGTGACACCATCGTAGGAGGGGGATACGCTAGCTCCCGGGACACCCGACAGATGTTTTTC. It codes for CACDTIVGGGYASSRDTRQMFF.

This clone was counted a few times. Only one base separates this from a far larger clonotype, so it likely reflects a read error. The chain employs TRDV1 and TRDJ1, with D possibly TRDD3 on 6 matching bases. The V gene lost 4 bases and the J gene lost 0 bases, with 27 bases spanning the gap. The CDR3 loop spans 20 amino acids. Germline CDR1 TSWWSYY, CDR2 QGS. This CDR3 is CALGVVFRPFPRGYTDKLIF. CDR3 sequence (DNA): TGTGCTCTTGGGGTAGTCTTTCGCCCTTTCCCTAGGGGATACACCGATAAACTCATCTTT.